Given below is one T cell receptor beta chain in context. Its antigen specificity is not known. No much larger clone is present one base from it, and per-base qualities are unavailable. Library preparation employed 5' RACE. The sequencer was an Illumina HiSeq 2500. The second PCR ran for roughly 7 to 12 cycles and used a J-beta primer mix along with a sample-barcoded 5' primer. A template-switch 5' adaptor carrying 12 random nucleotides introduced a unique molecular identifier onto each TCR beta cDNA molecule. Each sample yielded at least 3 million CDR3-containing paired-end reads. The Mint cDNA synthesis kit, primed by a TRBC-specific oligonucleotide, was used to synthesize first-strand cDNA from all RNA. All cDNA was treated with uracil-DNA glycosylase and then went through a first 18-cycle PCR with the universal primers M1SS and BC2_uni_R. The paper's data handling went like this. Each sample was normalized by randomly selecting 1 million high-quality reads, each carrying a distinct molecular identifier. Reads sharing molecular identifiers were discarded rather than binned into consensus sequences. MiTCR, set to a Q25 quality threshold and the strictest error-elimination algorithm, was used for CDR3 identification, clonotype clustering and error correction. A nonparametric unseen species model using Euler transformation provided a lower-bound estimate of total TCR beta diversity. TCRdb itself trimmed the public reads at Q25 with fastp, ran MiXCR and retained productive beta chains. One record per CDR3 amino acid sequence lists the most common genes and DNA. These V and J calls originate from TCRdb's pipeline instead of the authors' own analysis. For this sample the table gives about 290,000 distinct CDR3 sequences, of which roughly 26% were detected only once. Of the sample, 29% falls within the top ten clones.

These data originate in a study of blood T cells in healthy people across ages (dated by TCRdb to between 2014 and 2017). Notes on the research overall: In model experiments, roughly one uniquely barcoded TCR beta cDNA molecule per two T cells was captured by template switching. The study analyzed two additional independent replicas of 1 million unique cDNA reads from the same blood draw for two donors, one aged 18 to 29 and one aged 80 or older. The study measured age-related changes in TCR beta repertoire diversity using deep sequencing normalized with unique cDNA molecular identifiers. The donors were split into four age groups: young (average approximately 16 years), middle-aged (39), aged (about 62) and long-lived (about 74). To avoid experimental bias, donors of different ages were distributed randomly across sequencing lanes.

The 39 donors, aged about 6 to 95 years, were systemically healthy Caucasian individuals from Russia. Around 10 milliliters of peripheral blood were collected from each donor into EDTA-treated Vacutainer tubes. PBMCs were isolated by Ficoll-Paque density-gradient centrifugation, with at least 6 million obtained per sample. Total RNA, at least 5 micrograms per sample, was extracted from PBMCs with Trizol reagent. For every donor, flow cytometry on a PBMC aliquot measured the percentage of naive CD45RAhigh/CD27high T cells. What the work shows at the level of the full study, not this receptor alone: Estimates of total diversity from one million sequenced T cells were regarded as lower bounds and underestimates. Donor CMV infection status was unknown, potentially confounding age-related changes in expanded clonotypes. As age increased, observed TCR beta diversity per million T cells dropped in a roughly linear way, and a significant reduction was already evident by age roughly 40. A strong correlation was found between observed TCR beta diversity and the percentage of naive T cells measured by flow cytometry. Conclusive comparison of naive and antigen-experienced compartments was prevented by the profiling of bulk unsorted PBMCs. Compared with the aged group, the long-lived group had more naive CD4+ T cells, fewer expanded clones and increased TCR diversity, suggesting age selection.

Its CDR3 holds 16 amino acids, cysteine through phenylalanine. The CDR3 DNA has 48 bases and is translated from base 1. From a lookup of the germline V gene, CDR1 and CDR2 are SNHLY and FYNNEI. The sample comprised blood. Recombination linked TRBV2 to TRBJ2-5; the central 13 bases match TRBD2. The better agreement between TRBJ2-7 and the DNA end casts doubt on the J call. This TCR was sampled from a woman in her 70s in good health. The nucleotide sequence reads TGTGCCAGCATGCGGACTAGCGGGAGATTTACCTACGAGCAGTACTTC. It translates as CASMRTSGRFTYEQYF.